What follows are 22 T cell receptor beta chains derived from one specimen sequenced in a study of beta chain features in type 1 diabetes. For these receptors, no antigen is known. The authors reverse transcribed all of the isolated RNA, so sequencing captured expressed TCRB transcripts. Only in-frame clones appear in the TCRdb table, and some are missing; sequencing was by immunoSEQ multiplex PCR. This sample has 300,000 to 400,000 clones, with roughly 9% found just once. Points from the study as a whole: Shortening of TCRB CDR3s, moderate but significant, appeared in all four CD4+ subsets of Type 1 diabetes patients.

The sample taken for sequencing was central memory CD4+ T cells from blood. These receptors all stem from a man in his thirties or forties with type 1 diabetes.

This clone was seen more than once but under ten times. DNA of the CDR3: TGCAGCGCCAGAAGCAGAAATCAAAACACCGGGGAGCTGTTTTTT. Translation: CSARSRNQNTGELFF. The chain couples TRBV29-1 to TRBJ2-2; D is uncertain. This CDR3 is 15 amino acids long. Trimming stripped 7 bases from V and 2 bases from J, with 17 bases between. Per the germline V gene, CDR1 is SQVTM and CDR2 is ANQGSEA.

This clone has more than one count but fewer than ten. The V and J genes are TRBV5-4 and TRBJ2-3; D may match TRBD1 or TRBD2 (6 bases each). Trimming removed 0 bases at V and 0 bases at J, with 11 bases between. This CDR3 comprises 16 residues. Germline CDR1 is SGHNT and CDR2 is YYREEE (reference sequence). CDR3 coding DNA: TGTGCCAGCAGCTTGGTTCGGGGGCTTAGCACAGATACGCAGTATTTT. Encoded protein: CASSLVRGLSTDTQYF.

The J gene is TRBJ1-1, the V gene TRBV30; 7 positions match TRBD1. V was pared by 1 base and J by 0 bases, with 11 bases of the junction left unmatched. This CDR3 is built from 17 residues. CDR1 and CDR2 from the germline V gene are GTSNPN and SVGIG (reference sequence). The CDR3 coding sequence is TGTGCCTGGAGTGGGAGACTGGGACAGACGATGAACACTGAAGCTTTCTTT. This translates into CAWSGRLGQTMNTEAFF.

Of note for this clone: This CDR3 is also generated by other DNA sequences in the sample. The genes are TRBV10-3 and TRBJ2-2, with TRBD1 as a possible D gene (5 bases). In germline, CDR1 is ENHRY, CDR2 SYGVKD. There are 15 residues in the CDR3. The V gene lost 0 bases and the J gene lost 1 base, with 6 bases spanning the gap. CDR3 in DNA: TGTGCCATCAGTGAGTCGACAGTGAACACCGGGGAGCTGTTTTTT. It yields the protein CAISESTVNTGELFF.

The rearrangement joins TRBV5-1 to TRBJ2-7; the match to TRBD1 covers 8 bases. Germline V gives CDR1 SGHRS, CDR2 YFSETQ. V lost 4 bases and J lost 7; bases outside the gene matches: 13. The length of the CDR3 is 15 residues. CDR3 sequence reads: CASSGPGQALGEQYF. The CDR3, as DNA: TGCGCCAGCAGCGGACCGGGACAGGCCCTTGGGGAGCAGTACTTC.

In its sample, this clone was seen many times. The chain has TRBV7-6 and TRBJ2-7; no clear D gene. Germline-derived CDR1 and CDR2 are SGHVS and FNYEAQ. The ends were cut back, 3 bases at V and 3 bases at J, with 9 bases in the middle. The CDR3 covers 13 residues. In nucleotides, the CDR3 is TGTGCCAGCAGCTTGACGACGGTCTACGAGCAGTACTTC. It codes for CASSLTTVYEQYF.

On this clone itself: The identical CDR3 is also encoded by other nucleotide sequences in the sample. The chain links TRBV5-1 to TRBJ2-5; the D is unclear. The V end lost 4 bases, the J end lost 4 bases, and 8 bases lay between the germline ends. This CDR3 contains 12 residues. The germline CDR1 and CDR2 sequences are SGHRS and YFSETQ. The CDR3 sequence: CASSLLGETQYF. Written as DNA, the CDR3 is TGCGCCAGCAGCCTCCTCGGAGAGACCCAGTACTTC.

The rearrangement uses TRBV5-6 and TRBJ2-6; D is unclear. The CDR3 runs 15 residues. Germline CDR1 is SGHDT and CDR2 is YYEEEE. With 0 bases removed from V and 0 bases from J, the gap between germline ends came to 4 bases. The CDR3 here is CASSLGSSGANVLTF. The CDR3 DNA is TGTGCCAGCAGCTTGGGAAGCTCTGGGGCCAACGTCCTGACTTTC.

The gene calls are TRBV6-1 and TRBJ1-2; no definite D call. The CDR3 extends over 11 amino acids. CDR1 is MNHNS, CDR2 SASEGT, per germline. Trimming pared 5 bases from V and 8 bases from J, leaving 9 bases between. CDR3 sequence reads: CASSSIGGYTF. Here the CDR3 DNA reads TGTGCCAGCAGTAGTATTGGCGGCTACACCTTC.

This clone came up many times. Other DNA sequences in this sample translate to the same CDR3. The rearrangement links TRBV7-2 to TRBJ2-3, with 7 positions matching TRBD1. This CDR3 has 14 residues. With V trimmed by 0 bases and J by 3 bases, 0 bases remained unmatched. Germline CDR1 SGHTA, CDR2 FQGNSA. The CDR3 loop reads CASSLAGQTDTQYF. The CDR3 nucleotides are TGTGCCAGCAGCTTAGCGGGACAGACAGATACGCAGTATTTT.

This clone turned up a few times. This chain connects TRBV7-9 to TRBJ1-2; 8 bases align to TRBD1. The CDR3 totals 13 residues. Germline assignment: CDR1 SEHNR and CDR2 FQNEAQ (reference sequence). The J segment lost 4 bases and the V segment lost 5 bases, leaving 3 bases of the junction unmatched. The CDR3 DNA follows: TGTGCCAGCAGCCTGGGGACAGGCTATGGCTACACCTTC. Translation gives CASSLGTGYGYTF.

This chain links TRBV5-1 with TRBJ1-1, with D possibly being TRBD1 (5 bases). Germline CDR1 SGHRS, CDR2 YFSETQ. Trimming left V 3 bases short and J 5 bases short, with 11 bases between. The CDR3 loop spans 13 amino acids. The CDR3 sequence is CASSWDGGTEAFF. CDR3 DNA sequence: TGCGCCAGCAGCTGGGACGGTGGAACTGAAGCTTTCTTT. Full variable domain (remainder filled in from reference TRBV5-1 and TRBJ1-1): KAGVTQTPRYLIKTRGQQVTLSCSPISGHRSVSWYQQTPGQGLQFLFEYFSETQRNKGNFPGRFSGRQFSNSRSEMNVSTLELGDSALYLCASSWDGGTEAFFGQGTRLTVV.

The chain has TRBV2 and TRBJ1-1; no clear D gene. Germline V lookup: CDR1 SNHLY, CDR2 FYNNEI. The CDR3 spans 13 residues. V was pared by 4 bases and J by 1 base, with 7 bases between. The CDR3 coding sequence is TGTGCCAGCAGTGTAGACGGGAACACTGAAGCTTTCTTT. This translates into CASSVDGNTEAFF.

The V gene is TRBV5-4, the J gene TRBJ2-2, with D possibly called TRBD1 or TRBD2 (5 bases each). The CDR3 is 16 residues long. V shed 0 bases and J shed 7 bases, with 16 bases lying between them. From germline, CDR1 is SGHNT and CDR2 YYREEE (reference sequence). CDR3 region: CASSLVVREQGGELFF. The CDR3, as DNA: TGTGCCAGCAGCTTGGTTGTTAGGGAGCAGGGCGGGGAGCTGTTTTTT. The whole variable domain, remainder taken from reference TRBV5-4 and TRBJ2-2, is ETGVTQSPTHLIKTRGQQVTLRCSSQSGHNTVSWYQQALGQGPQFIFQYYREEENGRGNFPPRFSGLQFPNYSSELNVNALELDDSALYLCASSLVVREQGGELFFGEGSRLTVL.

This chain joins TRBV20-1 and TRBJ2-7, with no clear D. The germline CDR1 and CDR2 sequences are DFQATT and SNEGSKA (reference sequence). V was shortened by 2 bases and J by 3 bases, with 5 bases between the two germline ends. CDR3 size: 11 residues. CDR3 coding DNA: TGCAGTGCTAGAACTTACTACGAGCAGTACTTC. Its translation: CSARTYYEQYF.

The J gene is TRBJ2-3, the V gene TRBV19; TRBD2 matches 11 bases. The CDR3 consists of 17 residues. Unmatched junction bases numbered 13, after V lost 3 bases and J lost 8 bases. Germline loops: CDR1 LNHDA, CDR2 SQIVND (reference sequence). The CDR3 loop is CASSILGTSGPEGTQYF. The CDR3 bases are TGTGCCAGTAGTATTTTAGGGACTAGCGGCCCCGAAGGTACGCAGTATTTT.

The chain joins TRBV6-5 to TRBJ2-3, with D possibly called TRBD1 or TRBD2 (5 bases each). From germline, CDR1 is MNHEY and CDR2 SVGAGI. Trimming shortened V by 0 bases and J by 6 bases, and 16 bases separated the two germline ends. The CDR3 extends over 16 amino acids. For the CDR3, the DNA is TGTGCCAGCAGTTACTCTGGGGCTAGAGGGGCGGATACGCAGTATTTT. It specifies CASSYSGARGADTQYF.

This clone was counted only a few times. V usage is TRBV9 and J usage is TRBJ1-4, with D unresolved. V lost 3 bases to trimming and J lost 0 bases, with 6 bases between them. The germline V gene encodes CDR1 SGDLS and CDR2 YYNGEE. The CDR3 sequence is 14 residues long. CDR3 nucleotides: TGTGCCAGCAGCGCCACGGCAACTAATGAAAAACTGTTTTTT. Translated, it gives CASSATATNEKLFF.

This clone was counted only a few times. The chain joins TRBV5-1 to TRBJ2-3; 9 bases align to TRBD1. This CDR3 contains 16 residues. The germline V gene encodes CDR1 SGHRS and CDR2 YFSETQ. The trim removed 0 bases at V and 4 bases at J, leaving 6 bases unmatched. Here the CDR3 reads CASSLVGTGKADTQYF. The CDR3, as DNA: TGCGCCAGCAGCTTGGTAGGGACAGGGAAGGCAGATACGCAGTATTTT.

This clone was seen at least ten times. V usage is TRBV5-1 and J usage is TRBJ2-1; D unclear. The CDR3 is 12 amino acids. V shed 0 bases and J shed 7 bases, with 5 bases lying between them. Germline lookup yields CDR1 SGHRS and CDR2 YFSETQ. DNA of the CDR3: TGCGCCAGCAGCTTGGGCCCTAATGAGCAGTTCTTC. Amino acids: CASSLGPNEQFF.

The V gene is TRBV30, the J gene TRBJ2-5; 9 bases are a match to TRBD2. From germline, CDR1 is GTSNPN and CDR2 SVGIG (reference sequence). The CDR3 is 15 amino acids. V shed 1 base and J 5 bases; nucleotides not matched to a gene: 8. The CDR3 sequence is CAWSGTSVGGETQYF. CDR3 coding DNA: TGTGCCTGGAGTGGGACTAGCGTAGGGGGGGAGACCCAGTACTTC.

V gene TRBV6-5 combines with J gene TRBJ2-7; D call uncertain. In germline, CDR1 is MNHEY, CDR2 SVGAGI. Trimming took 6 bases from V and 3 from J, leaving 12 bases between them. CDR3 size: 13 residues. This CDR3 is CASSYDHSYEQYF. The DNA of the CDR3 is TGTGCCAGCAGCTACGACCACAGCTACGAGCAGTACTTC.